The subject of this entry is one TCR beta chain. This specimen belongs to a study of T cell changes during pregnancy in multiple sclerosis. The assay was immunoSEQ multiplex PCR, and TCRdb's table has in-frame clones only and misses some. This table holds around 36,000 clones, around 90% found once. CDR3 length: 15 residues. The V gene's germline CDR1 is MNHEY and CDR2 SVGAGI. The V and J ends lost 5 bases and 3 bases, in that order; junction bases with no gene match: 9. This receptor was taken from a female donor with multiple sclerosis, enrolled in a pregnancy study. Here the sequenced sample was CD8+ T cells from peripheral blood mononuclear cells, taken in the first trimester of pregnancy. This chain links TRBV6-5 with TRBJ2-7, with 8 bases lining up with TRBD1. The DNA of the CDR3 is TGTGCCAGCAGTACCCCCGAGACAGGGGTCTACGAGCAGTACTTC. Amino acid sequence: CASSTPETGVYEQYF.